A selection of T cell receptor beta chains follows, all from one sample in a study of T cells in Graves' hyperthyroidism and ophthalmopathy. TCRdb called the multiplex PCR reads again in MiXCR, with one record for every CDR3 protein. Altogether over 300,000 distinct CDR3 sequences are present, about 13% being singletons, with the ten largest covering approximately 35%. Source material: blood. These TCRs come from a woman aged 40 to 50 with Graves' ophthalmopathy. Each CDR3 is given without its conserved first and last residue.

CDR3: ASSPWTGDYSYEQY; J: TRBJ2-7; V: TRBV5-1; length: 14
CDR3: ASSQRTATNYGYT; J: TRBJ1-2; V: TRBV27; length: 13
CDR3: ASSQESGTHSPLH; J: TRBJ1-6; V: TRBV3-1; length: 13
CDR3: ASSSITSGGYNEQF; J: TRBJ2-1; V: TRBV7-6; length: 14
CDR3: ASSNRAGTAYGYT; J: TRBJ1-2; V: TRBV19; length: 13
CDR3: ASGSTMSHGYT; J: TRBJ1-2; V: TRBV28; length: 11
CDR3: ASSHVILAGLYNEQF; J: TRBJ2-1; V: TRBV3-1; length: 15
CDR3: ATSTGGVGTDTQY; J: TRBJ2-3; V: TRBV12-3/TRBV12-4; length: 13
CDR3: SARPGLAGNEQF; J: TRBJ2-1; V: TRBV20-1; length: 12
CDR3: ASSQEADEQY; J: TRBJ2-7; V: TRBV12-3/TRBV12-4; length: 10
CDR3: ASSGAVYEQY; J: TRBJ2-7; V: TRBV11-3; length: 10
CDR3: AIPGRYTGELF; J: TRBJ2-2; V: TRBV7-9; length: 11
CDR3: ASSSSVRGYGYT; J: TRBJ1-2; V: TRBV27; length: 12
CDR3: ASSVRLGAGGLVDEQF; J: TRBJ2-1; V: TRBV9; length: 16
CDR3: ASSIWGDQPQH; J: TRBJ1-5; V: TRBV19; length: 11
CDR3: ASSPLSQRPNTGELF; J: TRBJ2-2; V: TRBV12-3/TRBV12-4; length: 15
CDR3: ASRQGSSEQY; J: TRBJ2-7; V: TRBV12-3/TRBV12-4; length: 10
CDR3: ASSPLERGLEQETQY; J: TRBJ2-5; V: TRBV7-6; length: 15
CDR3: AIRIEDRVGIANYGYT; J: TRBJ1-2; V: TRBV10-3; length: 16
CDR3: ASSAGWGNSGNTIY; J: TRBJ1-3; V: TRBV5-1; length: 14
CDR3: ASSLYPQGWNEQF; J: TRBJ2-1; V: TRBV5-1; length: 13
CDR3: ASRTRTDTQY; J: TRBJ2-3; V: TRBV2; length: 10
CDR3: SARARNSTDTQY; J: TRBJ2-3; V: TRBV20-1; length: 12
CDR3: ASSSRLEGRMAAF; J: TRBJ1-1; V: TRBV19; length: 13
CDR3: ASSLPPGGAHEQF; J: TRBJ2-1; V: TRBV27; length: 13
CDR3: ASSWGQYGGELF; J: TRBJ2-2; V: TRBV11-3; length: 12
CDR3: ASRGRESSFYNEQF; J: TRBJ2-1; V: TRBV28; length: 14
CDR3: ASSSQVITTNERLF; J: TRBJ1-4; V: TRBV27; length: 14
CDR3: SASQGDSNQPQH; J: TRBJ1-5; V: TRBV20-1; length: 12
CDR3: ASSQFERGTDTQY; J: TRBJ2-3; V: TRBV3-1; length: 13
CDR3: ASSPNLQDTQY; J: TRBJ2-3; V: TRBV7-6; length: 11
CDR3: ASSPTGATYNEQF; J: TRBJ2-1; V: TRBV6-1; length: 13
CDR3: ASMRGSGNSYNEQF; J: TRBJ2-1; V: TRBV9; length: 14
CDR3: ASSQVGREQF; J: TRBJ2-1; V: TRBV4-1; length: 10
CDR3: SVVRRNNEQF; J: TRBJ2-1; V: TRBV29-1; length: 10
CDR3: SAGTSGDYYEQY; J: TRBJ2-7; V: TRBV20-1; length: 12
CDR3: ASSYSGQDEKLF; J: TRBJ1-4; V: TRBV12-3/TRBV12-4; length: 12
CDR3: ASSEGGGQPQH; J: TRBJ1-5; V: TRBV10-2; length: 11
CDR3: ATSDPSGTANTQY; J: TRBJ2-3; V: TRBV24-1; length: 13
CDR3: ATSRAGSHTGELF; J: TRBJ2-2; V: TRBV15; length: 13
CDR3: ASSYRPGGSNTEAF; J: TRBJ1-1; V: TRBV6-6; length: 14
CDR3: ASSLSGTVSSYEQY; J: TRBJ2-7; V: TRBV7-9; length: 14
CDR3: ASRLPHRTSGRDGDTQY; J: TRBJ2-3; V: TRBV28; length: 17
CDR3: SARSGARDTQY; J: TRBJ2-3; V: TRBV20-1; length: 11
CDR3: ASSAGLAGAGGETQY; J: TRBJ2-5; V: TRBV25-1; length: 15
CDR3: ASSLSVGQPQH; J: TRBJ1-5; V: TRBV5-5; length: 11
CDR3: ASSHSGKSSYNEQF; J: TRBJ2-1; V: TRBV3-1; length: 14
CDR3: ASSSTTGGGHGYT; J: TRBJ1-2; V: TRBV5-1; length: 13
CDR3: ASSYLGLAGGPGVNEQF; J: TRBJ2-1; V: TRBV2; length: 17
CDR3: ASSEARYTEAF; J: TRBJ1-1; V: TRBV2; length: 11